This T cell receptor (beta chain) was recovered during a study of shared clonotypes between healthy human individuals. It was CD45RO-negative cells, positively selected for CCR7, that made up naive CD8 cells, with terminally differentiated effector memory CD45RA+ cells excluded. The repertoire was sequenced with immunoSEQ multiplex PCR; TCRdb's copy has only in-frame clones and lacks some. This table has 1.5 million to 2.5 million clones, about 95% appearing once. Trimming left V 1 base short and J 5 bases short, with 8 bases between. The CDR3 length is 14 residues. Germline V gives CDR1 LGHNA, CDR2 YSLEER. Findings and caveats of the study: Clonotypes that were shared across a handful of donors made up roughly 5% of naive CD4 clonotypes. Rarefaction demonstrated incomplete sorted-subset sequencing despite large depth.

As concerns this clone: As yet, its antigen is unknown.

The sequencing input was naive CD8+ T cells sorted from blood. The rearrangement joins TRBV4-3 to TRBJ2-2; D ambiguous. This TCR was sampled from a man in his late teens or twenties in good health. Here the CDR3 reads CASSQGDGTGELFF. In DNA form, the CDR3 reads TGCGCCAGCAGCCAAGGCGACGGTACCGGGGAGCTGTTTTTT.